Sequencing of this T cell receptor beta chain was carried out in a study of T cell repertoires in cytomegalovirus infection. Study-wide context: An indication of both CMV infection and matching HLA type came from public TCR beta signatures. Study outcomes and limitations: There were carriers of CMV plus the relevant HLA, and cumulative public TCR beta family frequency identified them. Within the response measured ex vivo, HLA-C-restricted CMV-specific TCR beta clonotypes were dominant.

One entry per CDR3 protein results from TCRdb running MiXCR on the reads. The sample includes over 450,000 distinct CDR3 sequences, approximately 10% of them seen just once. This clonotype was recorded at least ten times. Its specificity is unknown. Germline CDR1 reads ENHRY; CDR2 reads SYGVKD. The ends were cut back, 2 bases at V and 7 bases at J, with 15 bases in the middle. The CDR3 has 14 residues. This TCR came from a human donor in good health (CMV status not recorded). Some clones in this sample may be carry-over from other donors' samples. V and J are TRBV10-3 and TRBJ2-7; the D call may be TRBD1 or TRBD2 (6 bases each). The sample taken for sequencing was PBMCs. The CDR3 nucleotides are TGTGCCATCAGTGAGACGGGGGCTTTGGGGGAGCAGTACTTC. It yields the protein CAISETGALGEQYF.